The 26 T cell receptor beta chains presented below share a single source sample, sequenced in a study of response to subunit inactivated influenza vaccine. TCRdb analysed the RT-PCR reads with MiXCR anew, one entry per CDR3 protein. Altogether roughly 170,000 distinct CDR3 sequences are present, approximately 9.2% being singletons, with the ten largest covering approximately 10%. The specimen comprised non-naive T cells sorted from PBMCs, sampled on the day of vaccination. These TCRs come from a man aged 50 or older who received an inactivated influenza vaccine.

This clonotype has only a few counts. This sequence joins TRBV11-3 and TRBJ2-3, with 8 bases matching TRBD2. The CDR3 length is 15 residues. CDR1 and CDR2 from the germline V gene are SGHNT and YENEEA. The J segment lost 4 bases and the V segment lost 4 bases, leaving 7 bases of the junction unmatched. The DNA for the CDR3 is TGTGCCAGCAGCTCAAACGGGGGGGCTTCAGATACGCAGTATTTT. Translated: CASSSNGGASDTQYF.

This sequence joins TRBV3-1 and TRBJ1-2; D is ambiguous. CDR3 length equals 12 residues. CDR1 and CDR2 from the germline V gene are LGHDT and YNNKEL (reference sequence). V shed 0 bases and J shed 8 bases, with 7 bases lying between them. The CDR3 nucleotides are TGTGCCAGCAGCCAAGATACGAGGGGCTACACCTTC. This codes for CASSQDTRGYTF.

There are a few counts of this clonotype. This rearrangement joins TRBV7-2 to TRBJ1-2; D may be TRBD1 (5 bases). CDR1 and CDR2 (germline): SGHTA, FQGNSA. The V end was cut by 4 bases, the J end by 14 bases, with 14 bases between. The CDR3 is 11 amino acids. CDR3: CASSSGGIRTF. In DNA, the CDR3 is TGTGCCAGCAGCTCCGGGGGGATTCGGACCTTC.

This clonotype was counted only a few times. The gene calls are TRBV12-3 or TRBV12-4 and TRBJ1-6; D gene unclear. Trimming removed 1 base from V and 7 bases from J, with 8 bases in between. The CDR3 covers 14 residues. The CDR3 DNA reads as TGTGCCAGCAGTTTAGACAGCCGGAATTCACCCCTCCACTTT. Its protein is CASSLDSRNSPLHF.

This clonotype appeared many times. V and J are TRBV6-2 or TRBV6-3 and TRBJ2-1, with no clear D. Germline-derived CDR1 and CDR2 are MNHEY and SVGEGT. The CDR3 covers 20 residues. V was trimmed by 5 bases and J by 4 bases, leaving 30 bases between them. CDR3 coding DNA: TGTGCCAGCAGTCTACGCCGTCGTATGGTGGTCGGCAGAATTTACAATGAGCAGTTCTTC. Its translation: CASSLRRRMVVGRIYNEQFF.

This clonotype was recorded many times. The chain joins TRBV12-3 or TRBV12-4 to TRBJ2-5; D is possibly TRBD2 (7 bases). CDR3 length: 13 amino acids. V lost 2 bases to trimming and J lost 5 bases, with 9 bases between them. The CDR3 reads CASSLSGGETQYF. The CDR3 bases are TGTGCCAGCAGTTTATCGGGGGGCGAGACCCAGTACTTC.

CDR3 sequence reads: CASSQVPGQEGNTIYF. CDR3 bases: TGTGCCAGCAGCCAAGTCCCGGGACAGGAGGGAAACACCATATATTTT. The chain is built from TRBV3-1 and TRBJ1-3; 8 nucleotides agree with TRBD1. CDR3 length: 16 residues. With 1 base clipped from V and 4 bases from J, the junction kept 6 bases outside the gene matches. CDR1 is LGHDT, CDR2 YNNKEL, per germline (reference sequence). The full variable domain, rest sourced from reference TRBV3-1 and TRBJ1-3, is DTAVSQTPKYLVTQMGNDKSIKCEQNLGHDTMYWYKQDSKKFLKIMFSYNNKELIINETVPNRFSPKSPDKAHLNLHINSLELGDSAVYFCASSQVPGQEGNTIYFGEGSWLTVV.

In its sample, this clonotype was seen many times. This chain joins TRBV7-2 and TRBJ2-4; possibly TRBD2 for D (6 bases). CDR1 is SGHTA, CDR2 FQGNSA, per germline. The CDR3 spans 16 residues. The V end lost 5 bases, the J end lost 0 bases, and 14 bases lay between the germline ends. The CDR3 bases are TGTGCCAGCAGCCCTAGGGCGGGGCTAGCCAAAAACATTCAGTACTTC. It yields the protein CASSPRAGLAKNIQYF.

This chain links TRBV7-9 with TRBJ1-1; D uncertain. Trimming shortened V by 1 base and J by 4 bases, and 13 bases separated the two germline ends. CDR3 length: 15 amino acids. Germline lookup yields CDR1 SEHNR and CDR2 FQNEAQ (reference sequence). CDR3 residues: CASSLGLGRGTEAFF. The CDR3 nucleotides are TGTGCCAGCAGCTTAGGGTTAGGTCGGGGCACTGAAGCTTTCTTT.

The CDR3 sequence is CASSQGTGGSYNEQFF. CDR3 DNA sequence: TGCGCCAGCAGCCAAGGGACAGGGGGCTCCTACAATGAGCAGTTCTTC. The rearrangement links TRBV4-1 to TRBJ2-1; 10 nucleotides align to TRBD1. V shed 1 base and J 0 bases; nucleotides not matched to a gene: 0. The CDR3 is 16 amino acids. Germline V CDR1 and CDR2: MGHRA, YSYEKL.

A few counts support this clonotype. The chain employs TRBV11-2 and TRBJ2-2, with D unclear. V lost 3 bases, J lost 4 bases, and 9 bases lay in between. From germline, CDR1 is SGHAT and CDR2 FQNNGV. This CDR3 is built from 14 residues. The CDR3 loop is CASSFLVTTGELFF. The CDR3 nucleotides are TGTGCCAGCAGCTTTCTCGTGACCACCGGGGAGCTGTTTTTT. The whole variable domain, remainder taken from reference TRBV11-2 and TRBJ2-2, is EAGVAQSPRYKIIEKRQSVAFWCNPISGHATLYWYQQILGQGPKLLIQFQNNGVVDDSQLPKDRFSAERLKGVDSTLKIQPAKLEDSAVYLCASSFLVTTGELFFGEGSRLTVL.

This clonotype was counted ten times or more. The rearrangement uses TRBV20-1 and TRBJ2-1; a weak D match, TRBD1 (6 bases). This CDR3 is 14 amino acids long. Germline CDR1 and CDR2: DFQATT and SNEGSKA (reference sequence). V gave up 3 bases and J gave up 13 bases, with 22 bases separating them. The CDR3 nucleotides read TGCAGTGCTAGTGGGGGCCATGGTCCTGTCGGTCAGTTCTTC. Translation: CSASGGHGPVGQFF.

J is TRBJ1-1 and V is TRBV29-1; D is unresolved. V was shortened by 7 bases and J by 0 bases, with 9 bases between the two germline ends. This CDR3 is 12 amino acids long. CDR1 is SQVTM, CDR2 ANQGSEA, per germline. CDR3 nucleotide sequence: TGCAGCGCCCAGGAGCTGAACACTGAAGCTTTCTTT. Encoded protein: CSAQELNTEAFF.

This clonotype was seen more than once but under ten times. The CDR3 region has the DNA TGCAGTGCTAGAGTCCGAGTCGGGGGTCAGCCCCAGCATTTT. This encodes CSARVRVGGQPQHF. The chain employs TRBV20-1 and TRBJ1-5; perhaps TRBD1 as D (5 bases). This CDR3 is 14 amino acids long. Between the trimmed V and J ends, which lost 1 base and 6 bases, there was a span of 13 bases. Germline V lookup: CDR1 DFQATT, CDR2 SNEGSKA (reference sequence).

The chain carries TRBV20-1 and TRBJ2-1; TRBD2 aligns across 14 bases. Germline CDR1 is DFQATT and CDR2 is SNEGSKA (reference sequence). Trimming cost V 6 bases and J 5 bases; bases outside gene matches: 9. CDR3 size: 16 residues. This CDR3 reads CSARGTSGGFNNEQFF. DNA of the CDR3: TGCAGTGCCCGAGGGACTAGCGGGGGTTTTAACAATGAGCAGTTCTTC.

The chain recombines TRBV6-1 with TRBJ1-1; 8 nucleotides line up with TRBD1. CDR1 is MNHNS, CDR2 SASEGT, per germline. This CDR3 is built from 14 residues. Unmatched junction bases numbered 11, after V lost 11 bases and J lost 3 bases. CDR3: CARPGGEVDTEAFF. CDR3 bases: TGTGCCCGACCAGGGGGCGAGGTGGACACTGAAGCTTTCTTT.

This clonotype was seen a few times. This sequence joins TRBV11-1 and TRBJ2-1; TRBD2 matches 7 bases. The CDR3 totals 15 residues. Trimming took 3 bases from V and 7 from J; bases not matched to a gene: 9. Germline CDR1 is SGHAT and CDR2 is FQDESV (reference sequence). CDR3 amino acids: CASSLGRGRRNEQFF. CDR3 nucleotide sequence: TGTGCCAGCAGCTTGGGGAGGGGACGTAGGAATGAGCAGTTCTTC.

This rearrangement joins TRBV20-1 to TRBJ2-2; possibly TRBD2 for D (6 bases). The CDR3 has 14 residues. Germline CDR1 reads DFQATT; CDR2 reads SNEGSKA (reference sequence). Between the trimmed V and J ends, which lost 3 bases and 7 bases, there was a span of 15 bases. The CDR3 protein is CSARLSSDIGELFF. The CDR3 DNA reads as TGCAGTGCTAGGTTGTCTAGCGACATCGGGGAGCTGTTTTTT.

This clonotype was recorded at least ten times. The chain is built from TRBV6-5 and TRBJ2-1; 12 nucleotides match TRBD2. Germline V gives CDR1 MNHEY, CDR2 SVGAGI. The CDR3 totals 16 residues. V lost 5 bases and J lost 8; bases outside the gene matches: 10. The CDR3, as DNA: TGTGCCAGCAGTCATCGACTAGCGGGAGATTTAGATGAGCAGTTCTTC. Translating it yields CASSHRLAGDLDEQFF.

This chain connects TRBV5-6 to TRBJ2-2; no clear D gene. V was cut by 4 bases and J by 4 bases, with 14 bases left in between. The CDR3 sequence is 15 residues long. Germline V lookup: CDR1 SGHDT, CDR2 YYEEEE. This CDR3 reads CASSRRELRTGELFF. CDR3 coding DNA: TGTGCCAGCAGCCGACGTGAGCTCCGCACCGGGGAGCTGTTTTTT.

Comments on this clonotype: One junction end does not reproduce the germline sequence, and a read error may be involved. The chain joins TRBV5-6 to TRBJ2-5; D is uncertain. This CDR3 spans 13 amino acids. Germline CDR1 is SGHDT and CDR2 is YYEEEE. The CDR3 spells CAISPGQVETQYF. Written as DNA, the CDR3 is TGTGCCATCAGCCCCGGGCAGGTGGAGACCCAGTACTTC. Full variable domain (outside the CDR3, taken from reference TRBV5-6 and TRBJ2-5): DAGVTQSPTHLIKTRGQQVTLRCSPKSGHDTVSWYQQALGQGPQFIFQYYEEEERQRGNFPDRFSGHQFPNYSSELNVNALLLGDSALYLCAISPGQVETQYFGPGTRLLVL.

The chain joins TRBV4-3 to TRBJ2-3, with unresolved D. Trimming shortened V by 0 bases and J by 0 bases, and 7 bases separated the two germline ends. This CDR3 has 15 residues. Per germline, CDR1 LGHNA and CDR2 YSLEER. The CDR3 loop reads CASSQEHTSTDTQYF. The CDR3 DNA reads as TGCGCCAGCAGCCAAGAACACACTAGCACAGATACGCAGTATTTT.

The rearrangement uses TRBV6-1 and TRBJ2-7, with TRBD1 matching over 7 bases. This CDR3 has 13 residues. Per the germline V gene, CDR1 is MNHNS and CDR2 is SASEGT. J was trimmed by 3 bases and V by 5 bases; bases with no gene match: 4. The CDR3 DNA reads TGTGCCAGCAGTATAACAGGGGACTACGAGCAGTACTTC. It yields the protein CASSITGDYEQYF.

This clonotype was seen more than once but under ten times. Here the CDR3 reads CASSLFPPGRGPQAYNEQFF. Here the CDR3 DNA reads TGTGCCAGCAGCTTATTCCCGCCGGGGCGGGGCCCACAGGCCTACAATGAGCAGTTCTTC. The chain recombines TRBV7-3 with TRBJ2-1, with D tentatively TRBD2 (6 bases). CDR3 size: 20 residues. Germline values: CDR1 SGHTA, CDR2 FQGTGA. V dropped 2 bases and J dropped 2 bases, with 25 bases sitting between them.

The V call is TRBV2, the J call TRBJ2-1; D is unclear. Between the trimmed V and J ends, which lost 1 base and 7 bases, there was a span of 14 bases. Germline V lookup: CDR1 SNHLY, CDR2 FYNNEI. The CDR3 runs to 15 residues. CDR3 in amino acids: CASSEVAIRANEQFF. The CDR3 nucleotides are TGTGCCAGCAGTGAAGTGGCAATTCGAGCGAATGAGCAGTTCTTC.

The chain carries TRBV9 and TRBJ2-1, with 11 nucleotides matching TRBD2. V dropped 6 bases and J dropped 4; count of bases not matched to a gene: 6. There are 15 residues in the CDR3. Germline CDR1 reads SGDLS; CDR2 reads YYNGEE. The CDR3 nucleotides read TGTGCCAGCACCTTGGGACTAGCGGTTTACAATGAGCAGTTCTTC. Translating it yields CASTLGLAVYNEQFF.